Below, 25 T cell receptor beta chains from the same sample are listed, as sequenced in a study of CD8+ T cells in alopecia areata. Documented treatment: oral pan-JAK inhibitor, 5-10 mg twice daily. cDNA serving as the sequencing template came from extracted, reverse transcribed RNA. Data came from immunoSEQ multiplex PCR; TCRdb stores just in-frame clones and leaves some out. The sample contains under 130,000 clones, 85% to 90% of which appear only once. The sequences come from CD8+ T cells sorted from blood, collected between weeks 30 and 35, from a patient treated with tofacitinib. These TCRs come from a human donor with alopecia areata.

The gene calls are TRBV2 and TRBJ1-2; 7 positions match TRBD1. Germline V gene data show CDR1 as SNHLY and CDR2 as FYNNEI. The V gene end was trimmed by 5 bases and the J gene end by 2 bases; junction bases not matched to a gene: 5. This CDR3 spans 14 amino acids. The CDR3 sequence is CASSPDRRNYGYTF. The CDR3 nucleotides read TGTGCCAGCAGTCCGGACAGGCGGAACTATGGCTACACCTTC.

This chain uses TRBV5-1 with TRBJ2-7, with TRBD1 matching 9 bases. Germline CDR1 reads SGHRS; CDR2 reads YFSETQ. Trimming cost V 2 bases and J 3 bases; bases outside gene matches: 6. The CDR3 consists of 15 residues. As DNA, the CDR3 is TGCGCCAGCAGCTTCCGTCCGGGACAGGGCTACGAGCAGTACTTC. Its translation is CASSFRPGQGYEQYF.

The V gene is TRBV7-9, the J gene TRBJ2-1, with TRBD1 as a possible D gene (6 bases). CDR1 is SEHNR, CDR2 FQNEAQ, per germline (reference sequence). V was shortened by 7 bases and J by 2 bases, with 15 bases between the two germline ends. The CDR3 runs to 15 residues. CDR3 nucleotide sequence: TGTGCCAGCATCGCGGTCTGGGGGCCCTACAATGAGCAGTTCTTC. Translated: CASIAVWGPYNEQFF. The complete variable domain, with remaining parts taken from reference TRBV7-9 and TRBJ2-1, reads DTGVSQNPRHKITKRGQNVTFRCDPISEHNRLYWYRQTLGQGPEFLTYFQNEAQLEKSRLLSDRFSAERPKGSFSTLEIQRTEQGDSAMYLCASIAVWGPYNEQFFGPGTRLTVL.

The rearrangement uses TRBV19 and TRBJ2-7, with D possibly TRBD1 on 5 matching bases. CDR3 length: 13 residues. Germline V gives CDR1 LNHDA, CDR2 SQIVND (reference sequence). V lost 5 bases, J lost 6 bases, and 14 bases lay in between. The CDR3 DNA is TGTGCCAGTAGTGTCCCCGCACAGGCCGAGCAGTACTTC. It codes for CASSVPAQAEQYF.

The chain couples TRBV29-1 to TRBJ2-7, with 7 positions matching TRBD1. The V gene end was trimmed by 0 bases and the J gene end by 2 bases; junction bases not matched to a gene: 13. The CDR3 covers 17 residues. CDR1 is SQVTM, CDR2 ANQGSEA, per germline. The CDR3 DNA follows: TGCAGCGTTGAAGATAGAGGGGGCGGGCGGTATCCCTACGAGCAGTACTTC. Translating gives CSVEDRGGGRYPYEQYF.

The CDR3 DNA follows: TGTGCCAGCAGCGCCCGGGGATCCTGGGGATACGAGCAGTACTTC. This sequence encodes CASSARGSWGYEQYF. This chain links TRBV9 with TRBJ2-7; D is perhaps TRBD2 (5 bases). The CDR3 runs to 15 residues. The V gene lost 3 bases and the J gene lost 4 bases, with 17 bases spanning the gap. The germline CDR1 and CDR2 sequences are SGDLS and YYNGEE. Full variable domain (rest looked up from reference TRBV9 and TRBJ2-7): DSGVTQTPKHLITATGQRVTLRCSPRSGDLSVYWYQQSLDQGLQFLIQYYNGEERAKGNILERFSAQQFPDLHSELNLSSLELGDSALYFCASSARGSWGYEQYFGPGTRLTVT.

The chain links TRBV23-1 to TRBJ1-5, with 8 nucleotides matching TRBD1. TRBV23-1 is an ORF; its function is uncertain. The J segment lost 2 bases and the V segment lost 3 bases, leaving 12 bases of the junction unmatched. The CDR3 is 18 amino acids. For the CDR3, the DNA is TGCGCCAGCAGTCATTCGACTGGACAGGGTGTAGGCAATCAGCCCCAGCATTTT. It encodes CASSHSTGQGVGNQPQHF.

This clone has just a few counts. The rearrangement joins TRBV30 to TRBJ2-7; D gene uncertain. The CDR3 runs to 11 residues. Germline-derived CDR1 and CDR2 are GTSNPN and SVGIG (reference sequence). V lost 0 bases and J lost 5, with 5 bases in between. CDR3 residues: CAWSVMDEQYF. The DNA of the CDR3 is TGTGCCTGGAGTGTAATGGACGAGCAGTACTTC.

The chain is built from TRBV4-1 and TRBJ2-1; 7 bases are shared with TRBD2. Germline CDR1 is MGHRA and CDR2 is YSYEKL. The ends lost 4 bases at V and 9 bases at J; junction bases unmatched: 6. The CDR3 loop spans 13 amino acids. CDR3 in amino acids: CASSLRGDPEQFF. DNA for the CDR3: TGCGCCAGCAGCCTTCGGGGGGATCCTGAGCAGTTCTTC.

The J gene is TRBJ1-1, the V gene TRBV30; D call uncertain. Germline CDR1 reads GTSNPN; CDR2 reads SVGIG (reference sequence). This CDR3 comprises 14 residues. V gave up 5 bases and J gave up 8 bases, with 21 bases separating them. CDR3 in DNA: TGTGCCTGGTGGTCCGGCAGCTTTTCCCCCGAAGCTTTCTTT. Translating it yields CAWWSGSFSPEAFF.

The chain recombines TRBV7-9 with TRBJ2-7; D may be TRBD1 or TRBD2 (5 bases each). The CDR3 runs to 13 residues. The germline V and J ends were trimmed by 5 bases and 4 bases, with 12 bases remaining between them. Germline CDR1 SEHNR, CDR2 FQNEAQ (reference sequence). The CDR3 loop is CASSHRDRYEQYF. Written as DNA, the CDR3 is TGTGCCAGCAGCCATCGGGACCGATACGAGCAGTACTTC.

This chain links TRBV7-6 with TRBJ2-1, with 11 positions matching TRBD2. V trimming: 1 base; J trimming: 5 bases; junction bases outside the gene matches: 4. The CDR3 length is 16 residues. Germline loops: CDR1 SGHVS, CDR2 FNYEAQ. The CDR3 loop is CASSLELAGGHNEQFF. For the CDR3, the DNA is TGTGCCAGCAGCTTAGAGCTAGCGGGGGGCCACAATGAGCAGTTCTTC.

This chain uses TRBV7-9 with TRBJ2-5; 9 bases are shared with TRBD1. Germline assignment: CDR1 SEHNR and CDR2 FQNEAQ (reference sequence). The CDR3 sequence is 16 residues long. The V segment lost 4 bases and the J segment 3 bases; nucleotides outside the gene matches: 9. CDR3 sequence reads: CASSSLGGQGEETQYF. The DNA for the CDR3 is TGTGCCAGCAGCTCTTTAGGGGGACAGGGAGAAGAGACCCAGTACTTC.

This chain joins TRBV10-1 and TRBJ2-2; no clear D gene. The germline V and J ends were trimmed by 11 bases and 8 bases, with 15 bases remaining between them. Germline V gives CDR1 WNHNN, CDR2 SYGVQD (reference sequence). This CDR3 has 12 amino acids. CDR3 region: CAAQDGFGELFF. CDR3 in DNA: TGCGCCGCACAAGACGGGTTTGGGGAGCTGTTTTTT.

J is TRBJ2-7 and V is TRBV29-1, with TRBD2 as a possible D gene (6 bases). This CDR3 spans 14 amino acids. Trimming removed 3 bases from V and 2 bases from J, with 14 bases in between. The germline V gene has CDR1 SQVTM and CDR2 ANQGSEA. The CDR3 region has the DNA TGCAGCGTTGAGGAGGGTTTTTCTACCTACGAGCAGTACTTC. It codes for CSVEEGFSTYEQYF.

The chain links TRBV9 to TRBJ2-7, with TRBD2 as a possible D gene (6 bases). V was pared by 0 bases and J by 4 bases, with 14 bases between. Germline CDR1 SGDLS, CDR2 YYNGEE. CDR3 length: 15 residues. CDR3 region: CASSVAGGAGYEQYF. The CDR3 DNA reads as TGTGCCAGCAGCGTAGCTGGAGGGGCGGGTTACGAGCAGTACTTC.

V and J are TRBV9 and TRBJ2-1, with D perhaps matching TRBD2 (6 bases). Per the germline V gene, CDR1 is SGDLS and CDR2 is YYNGEE. V shed 0 bases and J shed 15 bases, with 13 bases lying between them. This CDR3 has 12 residues. CDR3 nucleotides: TGTGCCAGCAGCGTAGGGGCGGGGCCCTGGTTCTTC. This gives the protein CASSVGAGPWFF.

The V gene is TRBV27, the J gene TRBJ2-7; D may be TRBD1 (6 bases). The germline V gene encodes CDR1 MNHEY and CDR2 SMNVEV (reference sequence). The V end lost 7 bases, the J end lost 0 bases, and 13 bases lay between the germline ends. This CDR3 is 14 amino acids long. CDR3 protein: CASTSTGFSYEQYF. The CDR3 DNA reads TGTGCCAGCACCAGTACAGGGTTCTCCTACGAGCAGTACTTC.

The chain couples TRBV29-1 to TRBJ2-5, with a weak D call TRBD1 (6 bases). The assigned J gene may be wrong: the sequence end matches TRBJ2-7 better. The germline gives CDR1 SQVTM, CDR2 ANQGSEA. This CDR3 has 11 amino acids. The CDR3 bases are TGCAGCGTTGGGGACATAGCCGAGCAGTACTTC. Translated, it gives CSVGDIAEQYF.

The chain couples TRBV9 to TRBJ2-2; D is undetermined. The CDR3 runs 13 residues. The germline V gene encodes CDR1 SGDLS and CDR2 YYNGEE. Trimming shortened V by 4 bases and J by 6 bases, and 10 bases separated the two germline ends. The CDR3 DNA is TGTGCCAGCAGCTCAGGAGACGCCGGGGAGCTGTTTTTT. Translated: CASSSGDAGELFF.

To note about this clone: The same CDR3 is also encoded by other DNA sequences in this sample. The rearrangement links TRBV27 to TRBJ1-5; D remains ambiguous. Germline CDR1 is MNHEY and CDR2 is SMNVEV (reference sequence). The CDR3 is made up of 15 amino acids. Trimming removed 2 bases from V and 4 bases from J, with 12 bases in between. The CDR3 bases are TGTGCCAGCAGTTTAAGTGCAGGCTCTAATCAGCCCCAGCATTTT. Its translation: CASSLSAGSNQPQHF.

The chain recombines TRBV9 with TRBJ2-1; TRBD1 or TRBD2 may be the D gene (6 bases each). V lost 1 base, J lost 3 bases, and 14 bases lay in between. This CDR3 is 16 amino acids long. Germline lookup yields CDR1 SGDLS and CDR2 YYNGEE. The CDR3 sequence is CASSVRNGGRYNEQFF. The CDR3 region has the DNA TGTGCCAGCAGCGTAAGAAATGGGGGGCGCTACAATGAGCAGTTCTTC.

CDR3 sequence (DNA): TGTGCCAGCAGCTCAATCTTTGAAGAGACCCAGTACTTC. Its protein is CASSSIFEETQYF. The chain has TRBV7-9 and TRBJ2-5; D remains unclear. Germline loops: CDR1 SEHNR, CDR2 FQNEAQ (reference sequence). V lost 4 bases and J lost 3, with 9 bases in between. The CDR3 has 13 amino acids. Full variable domain (missing parts from reference TRBV7-9 and TRBJ2-5): DTGVSQNPRHKITKRGQNVTFRCDPISEHNRLYWYRQTLGQGPEFLTYFQNEAQLEKSRLLSDRFSAERPKGSFSTLEIQRTEQGDSAMYLCASSSIFEETQYFGPGTRLLVL.

The chain couples TRBV9 to TRBJ2-7; 9 nucleotides agree with TRBD1. Germline assignment: CDR1 SGDLS and CDR2 YYNGEE. The V and J ends lost 3 bases and 3 bases, in that order; junction bases with no gene match: 10. CDR3 length: 16 residues. This chain's CDR3 is CASSGAQGAFIYEQYF. The DNA of the CDR3 is TGTGCCAGCAGCGGGGCACAGGGGGCGTTTATCTACGAGCAGTACTTC.

V gene TRBV2 combines with J gene TRBJ2-1; unclear D gene. This CDR3 has 11 amino acids. Germline V gene data show CDR1 as SNHLY and CDR2 as FYNNEI. The V end lost 3 bases, the J end lost 9 bases, and 6 bases lay between the germline ends. The CDR3 spells CASSDFGEQFF. Written as DNA, the CDR3 is TGTGCCAGCAGTGATTTTGGTGAGCAGTTCTTC. Based on the CDR3 plus reference TRBV2 and TRBJ2-1, the full variable domain is EPEVTQTPSHQVTQMGQEVILRCVPISNHLYFYWYRQILGQKVEFLVSFYNNEISEKSEIFDDQFSVERPDGSNFTLKIRSTKLEDSAMYFCASSDFGEQFFGPGTRLTVL.